The 10 T cell receptor delta chains given below trace back to one sample, sequenced in a study of γδ T cells in repeated Plasmodium falciparum infection. TCRdb processed the multiplex PCR reads again with the CATT caller. The sample includes around 52,000 delta-chain clones, over 1.5% seen only once; the top ten take approximately 16%. Flow sorting of PBMC yielded separate Vgamma9/Vdelta2+ and Vdelta2-negative gammadelta T cell populations for bulk repertoire analysis. Sequencing used gamma-delta T cells from blood. The source of these receptors is a pool of human donors (malaria-infected and uninfected, not separated).

This clone occurred many times. This DNA's translation and the protein TCRdb lists, from a much larger clone, do not match at residue 3, likely due to a read error; the protein shown is translated from the DNA. This chain connects TRDV2 to TRDJ1, with TRDD3 identical over 8 bases. The CDR3 spans 18 residues. Germline V gene data show CDR1 as GEAIGNYY and CDR2 as EKD. In DNA form, the CDR3 reads TGTGCCCGTGACACCTCGGTACTGGGGGCCAAGTACACCGATAAACTCATCTTT. It translates to CARDTSVLGAKYTDKLIF.

The table lists this clone with a few counts. It is likely a read error: a sequence one base away is far more abundant. This sample includes further DNA sequences coding for the same CDR3. The genes are TRDV1 and TRDJ1; TRDD3 agrees at 10 bases. Germline CDR1 reads TSWWSYY; CDR2 reads QGS. Unmatched junction bases numbered 33, after V lost 5 bases and J lost 0 bases. The CDR3 contains 25 residues. The CDR3 sequence is CALGTQGLSPFFWGITSGYTDKLIF. The CDR3 region has the DNA TGTGCTCTTGGGACTCAAGGCCTTTCTCCTTTTTTCTGGGGGATAACATCTGGATACACCGATAAACTCATCTTT.

This clone was picked up a small number of times. TCRdb records a much larger clone's protein for this DNA, with a difference at residue 3 that likely arises from a read error; the protein given is the translation of the DNA. J is TRDJ1 and V is TRDV2; 9 nucleotides agree with TRDD3. Assignment of the J gene here rests on matching the DNA to germline, because TCRdb gives none. Germline lookup yields CDR1 GEAIGNYY and CDR2 EKD. This CDR3 spans 21 amino acids. CDR3 coding DNA: TGTGCCCGTGACACCTCCTGGGGGGGATACTCCCACTTACCTTACACCGATAAACTCATCTTT. It is translated as CARDTSWGGYSHLPYTDKLIF.

Concerning this clone: For this DNA, TCRdb reports the protein of a much larger clone, which diverges at residue 8, most likely from a read error; the protein presented here is translated directly from the DNA. J is TRDJ1 and V is TRDV1, with a weak D call TRDD3 (6 bases). The J gene was missing in TCRdb and was found by matching the end of the DNA to germline. V shed 6 bases and J shed 1 base, with 33 bases lying between them. The CDR3 contains 21 residues. The germline gives CDR1 TSWWSYY, CDR2 QGS. CDR3 in DNA: TGTGCTCTTGGAGAAGCGTGGGCGACCCTACCCGGCTGGGGATTCACCGATAAACTCATCTTT. It encodes CALGEAWATLPGWGFTDKLIF.

Comment on this clone: The TCRdb protein comes from a much larger clone and disagrees with this DNA's translation at residue 21, likely due to a read error; the protein given here is derived from the DNA. The rearrangement joins TRAV38-2/DV8 to TRDJ1; D perhaps matches TRDD2 (9 bases). The J gene comes from matching the DNA to germline here; TCRdb lacks it. Germline V CDR1 and CDR2: TSESDYY, QEAYKQQN. The CDR3 extends over 27 amino acids. The germline V and J ends were trimmed by 2 bases and 0 bases, with 47 bases remaining between them. The DNA for the CDR3 is TGTGCTTATAGGAGTCGGGGGGGGAAAACCTTCCTACGCGCTCTCCGTACTGGGGGTCCTTACACCGATAAACTCATCTTT. This encodes CAYRSRGGKTFLRALRTGGPYTDKLIF.

In this sample, this clone turned up many times. This DNA's translation differs at residue 12 from TCRdb's protein, which comes from a much larger clone; a read error is likely, and the protein shown is translated from the DNA. J gene calling gave no result, while the V gene is TRDV2; TRDD3, the table's D call, lacks a check against the DNA. Germline values: CDR1 GEAIGNYY, CDR2 EKD. The CDR3 length is 14 residues. The CDR3 DNA reads TGTGCCTGTGACGGGATTAGTGCCACCGATAAACCCATCTTT. Its protein is CACDGISATDKPIF.

This clone was detected a few times. TCRdb has a much larger clone's protein, which differs at residue 14 from the translation of this DNA, likely because of a read error; what is shown is the protein translated from the DNA. The gene calls are TRDV2 and TRDJ1, with a tentative D call TRDD2 (7 bases). Because TCRdb records no J gene, it was assigned here through a match of the DNA to germline. This CDR3 has 25 amino acids. The V end lost 3 bases, the J end lost 0 bases, and 43 bases lay between the germline ends. Germline V gives CDR1 GEAIGNYY, CDR2 EKD. The CDR3 sequence is CACDPIRSSSYSWRILRAYTDKLIF. CDR3 coding DNA: TGTGCCTGTGACCCGATCCGTTCAAGTTCCTACTCGTGGAGGATACTAAGGGCGTACACCGATAAACTCATCTTT.

Notes on this clone: For this DNA, TCRdb reports the protein of a much larger clone, which diverges at residue 5, most likely from a read error; the protein presented here is translated directly from the DNA. This chain joins TRAV38-2/DV8 and TRDJ1; the match to TRDD3 covers 8 bases. The J gene was missing in TCRdb and was found by matching the end of the DNA to germline. The CDR3 is 17 residues long. Germline V gene sequence: CDR1 TSESDYY, CDR2 QEAYKQQN. V gave up 4 bases and J gave up 3 bases; unmatched junction bases: 14. The CDR3 protein is CAYRGTARGISSDKLIF. CDR3 sequence (DNA): TGTGCTTATAGGGGCACCGCCCGGGGGATATCGTCCGATAAACTCATCTTT.

This clone was counted ten times or more. A read error likely explains this, since a far larger clone differs by one base. Other DNA sequences within the sample encode an identical CDR3. This chain connects TRDV2 to TRDJ1; a possible D gene is TRDD3 (5 bases). Germline V gene lookup returns CDR1 GEAIGNYY and CDR2 EKD. This CDR3 has 18 amino acids. For the CDR3, the DNA is TGTGCCTGCGACACATCTACGACCTGGGCCCCGTACACCGATAAACTCATCTTT. It encodes CACDTSTTWAPYTDKLIF.

Notes on this clone: With only one base between it and a far larger clone, this is likely a read error. Other DNA sequences in the same sample also yield this CDR3. The J gene is TRDJ1, the V gene TRAV38-2/DV8; TRDD3 is a possible D gene (7 bases). CDR1 is TSESDYY, CDR2 QEAYKQQN, per germline. This CDR3 has 23 residues. CDR3 amino acids: CAYRSASPTDYGPWGPLTDKLIF. The DNA of the CDR3 is TGTGCCTATAGGAGCGCGTCTCCTACGGACTACGGCCCCTGGGGGCCACTGACCGATAAACTCATCTTT.